The 10 T cell receptor beta chains below were found in one sample sequenced in a study of CD8+ T cells in alopecia areata. Extraction of RNA preceded its reverse transcription into cDNA, which served as the sequencing template. Method: immunoSEQ multiplex PCR; TCRdb's copy keeps in-frame clones and lacks some. The data show 95,000 to 120,000 clones, with 55% to 75% seen just once and roughly 19% held by the top ten. Source material: CD8+ T cells sorted from blood. The origin of the receptors is a human donor in good health.

The chain employs TRBV4-3 and TRBJ1-1; D ambiguous. V was cut by 2 bases and J by 5 bases, with 9 bases left in between. There are 13 residues in the CDR3. CDR1 LGHNA and CDR2 YSLEER come from the germline V gene. CDR3 DNA: TGCGCCAGCAGCCAAAACCGGGGAACTGAAGCTTTCTTT. Its protein is CASSQNRGTEAFF.

The chain couples TRBV28 to TRBJ2-7; 9 positions agree with TRBD1. Germline CDR1 MDHEN, CDR2 SYDVKM. The CDR3 is made up of 15 amino acids. V was pared by 3 bases and J by 4 bases, with 7 bases of the junction left unmatched. DNA of the CDR3: TGTGCCAGCAGTTTGAACAGGGGGCGCGGATACGAGCAGTACTTC. Amino acid sequence: CASSLNRGRGYEQYF.

The chain recombines TRBV13 with TRBJ2-1; TRBD2 matches at 16 bases. J gave up 3 bases and V 5 bases, and 7 bases lay outside the gene matches. CDR1 is PRHDT, CDR2 FYEKMQ, per germline (reference sequence). CDR3 length: 18 residues. The CDR3: CASSEPGLAGGLYNEQFF. CDR3 in DNA: TGTGCCAGCAGCGAGCCGGGACTAGCGGGGGGGCTCTACAATGAGCAGTTCTTC.

This clone was seen more than once but under ten times. This chain uses TRBV7-9 with TRBJ2-3; D remains unclear. Trimming cost V 4 bases and J 6 bases, with 8 bases left between them. Germline V gives CDR1 SEHNR, CDR2 FQNEAQ (reference sequence). The CDR3 totals 12 residues. The CDR3 region is CASSSAGDTQYF. The CDR3 nucleotides read TGTGCCAGCAGCTCAGCTGGGGATACGCAGTATTTT.

In its sample, this clone was seen a few times. The J gene is TRBJ2-7, the V gene TRBV30; D may correspond to TRBD1 or TRBD2 (5 bases each). Trimming stripped 1 base from V and 6 bases from J, with 13 bases between. The germline V gene encodes CDR1 GTSNPN and CDR2 SVGIG (reference sequence). The CDR3 covers 13 residues. The CDR3 here is CAWSGGSGLEQYF. CDR3 coding DNA: TGTGCCTGGAGTGGAGGTTCGGGGCTCGAGCAGTACTTC.

This clone has more than one count but fewer than ten. Here the CDR3 reads CASSQTSGGAGEQFF. The CDR3, as DNA: TGTGCCAGCAGCCAGACTAGCGGGGGGGCCGGTGAGCAGTTCTTC. V is TRBV21-1 and J is TRBJ2-1; the table names TRBD2, a call not compared with the DNA. TRBV21-1 is given as a pseudogene. The length of the CDR3 is 15 residues.

This clone has only a few counts. The chain joins TRBV28 to TRBJ2-7; 10 nucleotides agree with TRBD2. The CDR3 spans 15 residues. Germline CDR1 is MDHEN and CDR2 is SYDVKM. V dropped 5 bases and J dropped 2; count of bases not matched to a gene: 6. CDR3 region: CASSLAGELPYEQYF. In DNA, the CDR3 is TGTGCCAGCAGTCTAGCGGGGGAGCTCCCCTACGAGCAGTACTTC.

This clone turned up a few times. The chain combines TRBV6-1 with TRBJ2-7; 7 positions match TRBD1. Germline V CDR1 and CDR2: MNHNS, SASEGT. The CDR3 is 14 amino acids. V lost 6 bases, J lost 0 bases, and 5 bases stayed unmatched. The CDR3 spells CASSLTGHSYEQYF. DNA of the CDR3: TGTGCCAGCAGCCTGACAGGGCACTCCTACGAGCAGTACTTC.

The gene calls are TRBV7-8 and TRBJ2-7, with D uncertain. CDR1 is SGHVS, CDR2 FQNEAQ, per germline. The length of the CDR3 is 13 residues. The V and J ends lost 5 bases and 2 bases respectively, with 10 bases between them. The CDR3 spells CASSMTGPYEQYF. DNA of the CDR3: TGTGCCAGCAGCATGACCGGGCCCTACGAGCAGTACTTC.

This clone was seen a few times. This chain connects TRBV29-1 to TRBJ2-1; perhaps TRBD2 as D (5 bases). In germline, CDR1 is SQVTM, CDR2 ANQGSEA. Trimming shortened V by 8 bases and J by 4 bases, and 18 bases separated the two germline ends. This CDR3 is 14 amino acids long. The CDR3 DNA reads as TGCAGCACCCCCACGGGAATTGATTACAATGAGCAGTTCTTC. Encoded protein: CSTPTGIDYNEQFF.